The 10 T cell receptor beta chains in this list originate from one sample, sequenced in a study of blood T cell repertoires in COVID-19 (dated by TCRdb to about 2020). The method behind the library was the immunoSEQ multiplex PCR assay. TCRdb mirrors the immuneACCESS table, restricted to in-frame sequences. Some clones are absent from its copies; in checked studies, under half trace to an unresolved V gene, and the reason for the others is unknown. Across this sample there are roughly 250,000 clones, with approximately 84% seen only once. The ten largest account for 15% to 18% of the sample. The sample comprised peripheral blood. Receptors originate from a person aged 70 to 85 with COVID-19, enrolled during active disease.

This clone was picked up a small number of times. The chain links TRBV7-6 to TRBJ1-5; the D is unclear. This CDR3 spans 15 amino acids. V was shortened by 1 base and J by 3 bases, with 10 bases between the two germline ends. Germline CDR1 SGHVS, CDR2 FNYEAQ. CDR3 nucleotide sequence: TGTGCCAGCAGCTTAGGGGGAGGGTACAATCAGCCCCAGCATTTT. Translated: CASSLGGGYNQPQHF.

The rearrangement uses TRBV25-1 and TRBJ2-3, with D possibly being TRBD2 (7 bases). The CDR3 contains 13 residues. Germline-derived CDR1 and CDR2 are MGHDK and SYGVNS. With 10 bases removed from V and 0 bases from J, the gap between germline ends came to 11 bases. The CDR3 nucleotides read TGTGCCACCCGGGGGGCAAGCACAGATACGCAGTATTTT. Translation gives CATRGASTDTQYF.

There are a few counts of this clone. The chain uses TRBV4-2 and TRBJ2-7, with 7 bases lining up with TRBD1. Losses at the gene ends were 4 bases for V and 0 bases for J; bases not matched to a gene: 6. Germline values: CDR1 LGHNA, CDR2 YNFKEQ. The CDR3 length is 15 residues. Written as DNA, the CDR3 is TGTGCCAGCAGCCCTCACCGGGACAGCTCCTACGAGCAGTACTTC. Amino acid sequence: CASSPHRDSSYEQYF.

This clone has just a few counts. This sequence joins TRBV28 and TRBJ2-2; 8 positions agree with TRBD2. V lost 6 bases and J lost 6; bases outside the gene matches: 6. Looked up from germline, CDR1 is MDHEN and CDR2 is SYDVKM. This CDR3 is built from 14 residues. DNA of the CDR3: TGTGCCAGCAGCCAGACTAGCGCAGCCGGGGAGCTGTTTTTT. Residues: CASSQTSAAGELFF.

V usage is TRBV2 and J usage is TRBJ1-5, with D perhaps TRBD1 (6 bases). V gave up 3 bases and J gave up 7 bases, with 13 bases separating them. Germline CDR1 SNHLY, CDR2 FYNNEI. This CDR3 contains 14 residues. CDR3 in DNA: TGTGCCAGCAGTGATCAGGGTACAGGGCAGCCCCAGCATTTT. It specifies CASSDQGTGQPQHF. The full variable domain, in which reference TRBV2 and TRBJ1-5 provide the parts outside the CDR3, is EPEVTQTPSHQVTQMGQEVILRCVPISNHLYFYWYRQILGQKVEFLVSFYNNEISEKSEIFDDQFSVERPDGSNFTLKIRSTKLEDSAMYFCASSDQGTGQPQHFGDGTRLSIL.

This clone was counted a single time. The chain is built from TRBV4-1 and TRBJ2-7, with TRBD1 matching over 8 bases. The junction had 11 bases not matched to a gene; V was cut back by 4 bases and J by 6 bases. CDR1 and CDR2 (germline): MGHRA, YSYEKL. This CDR3 is built from 15 residues. The CDR3, as DNA: TGCGCCAGCAGCCTTTCAGGGACAGGTCTTTTCGAGCAGTACTTC. Its protein is CASSLSGTGLFEQYF.

The rearrangement uses TRBV6-5 and TRBJ2-2; D is undetermined. The V gene's germline CDR1 is MNHEY and CDR2 SVGAGI. This CDR3 is 10 amino acids long. The V and J ends lost 7 bases and 16 bases respectively, with 13 bases between them. CDR3 region: CASNFPGQFF. In DNA form, the CDR3 reads TGTGCCAGCAATTTCCCCGGTCAGTTTTTT.

This clone has a handful of counts. CDR3 coding DNA: TGTGCCAGCAGTTTTAGGGGGACCCAGTACTTC. The encoded protein is CASSFRGTQYF. The chain links TRBV28 to TRBJ2-5, with D perhaps TRBD1 (5 bases). The CDR3 sequence is 11 residues long. Germline V gives CDR1 MDHEN, CDR2 SYDVKM. Trimming took 3 bases from V and 7 from J, leaving 6 bases between them.

V usage is TRBV29-1 and J usage is TRBJ2-3; 9 bases are shared with TRBD2. CDR3 length equals 14 residues. CDR1 SQVTM and CDR2 ANQGSEA come from the germline V gene. Trimming took 4 bases from V and 2 from J; bases not matched to a gene: 4. The CDR3 reads CSVGGTSITDTQYF. In nucleotides, the CDR3 is TGCAGCGTTGGCGGGACTAGCATCACAGATACGCAGTATTTT.

The V call is TRBV5-8, the J call TRBJ1-1; D might be TRBD1 (6 bases). Trimming stripped 2 bases from V and 4 bases from J, with 15 bases between. The germline CDR1 and CDR2 sequences are SGHTS and YDEGEE. This CDR3 contains 15 residues. The CDR3 region is CASSLGYRASTEAFF. CDR3 DNA: TGTGCCAGCAGCTTAGGGTACAGGGCGAGCACTGAAGCTTTCTTT.